These 12 T cell receptor beta chains were all obtained from the same sample, sequenced in a study of CD8 T cells in Susac syndrome. A quantity of about 0.5 to 1 ug RNA underwent reverse transcription using random hexamers. TCRdb analysed the immunoSEQ multiplex PCR reads with MiXCR anew, one entry per CDR3 protein. The table records approximately 210,000 distinct CDR3 sequences, about 95% of them present only once. The sequenced sample was CD4+ T cells from PBMCs. These receptors originate from a human donor with multiple sclerosis.

This sequence joins TRBV4-1 and TRBJ2-3, with 8 bases identical to TRBD2. Germline values: CDR1 MGHRA, CDR2 YSYEKL. The CDR3 runs 15 residues. J was trimmed by 7 bases and V by 2 bases; bases with no gene match: 8. The CDR3 nucleotides are TGCGCCAGCAGCCAACCCCGGGAGGGCCTTCATACGCAGTATTTT. It codes for CASSQPREGLHTQYF.

The genes are TRBV12-3 or TRBV12-4 and TRBJ2-1; D may be TRBD1 (6 bases). V gave up 3 bases and J gave up 2 bases, with 11 bases separating them. This CDR3 has 15 residues. The CDR3 nucleotides are TGTGCCAGCAGTTTCGGGACACCAACCTACAATGAGCAGTTCTTC. Amino acids: CASSFGTPTYNEQFF.

The chain links TRBV9 to TRBJ2-4; the D is unclear. Germline-derived CDR1 and CDR2 are SGDLS and YYNGEE. The CDR3 consists of 15 residues. Trimming cost V 6 bases and J 0 bases, with 13 bases left between them. This CDR3 reads CASKKTLRAKNIQYF. CDR3 sequence (DNA): TGTGCCAGCAAAAAGACCCTCCGAGCCAAAAACATTCAGTACTTC.

V usage is TRBV5-4 and J usage is TRBJ1-1, with 8 bases identical to TRBD1. The ends lost 6 bases at V and 1 base at J; junction bases unmatched: 5. Looked up from germline, CDR1 is SGHNT and CDR2 is YYREEE (reference sequence). The CDR3 is 14 amino acids. As DNA, the CDR3 is TGTGCCAGCACCAGGGACAGGCGGAACACTGAAGCTTTCTTT. This sequence encodes CASTRDRRNTEAFF.

The chain combines TRBV14 with TRBJ2-1, with D possibly matching TRBD1 (6 bases). With 2 bases removed from V and 6 bases from J, the gap between germline ends came to 11 bases. The CDR3 has 14 residues. The germline CDR1 and CDR2 sequences are SGHDN and FVKESK. CDR3 DNA: TGTGCCAGCAGCCAACGTGCAGGGGCCAATGAGCAGTTCTTC. Translating it yields CASSQRAGANEQFF.

The chain couples TRBV20-1 to TRBJ1-5, with TRBD1 as a possible D gene (5 bases). The CDR3 runs to 12 residues. The germline gives CDR1 DFQATT, CDR2 SNEGSKA (reference sequence). With 5 bases removed from V and 5 bases from J, the gap between germline ends came to 10 bases. CDR3 sequence: CSAGQVDQPQHF. The DNA for the CDR3 is TGCAGTGCTGGACAAGTTGATCAGCCCCAGCATTTT.

V and J are TRBV10-3 and TRBJ2-5, with TRBD1 matching over 11 bases. Germline values: CDR1 ENHRY, CDR2 SYGVKD. The CDR3 totals 15 residues. J was trimmed by 4 bases and V by 0 bases; bases with no gene match: 1. In DNA, the CDR3 is TGTGCCATCAGTGAGTCGGACAGGGGGCCAGAGACCCAGTACTTC. It is translated as CAISESDRGPETQYF.

The V and J genes are TRBV6-1 and TRBJ2-3, with 15 bases identical to TRBD2. This CDR3 is built from 17 residues. Trimming cost V 3 bases and J 4 bases; bases outside gene matches: 5. Germline CDR1 reads MNHNS; CDR2 reads SASEGT. The CDR3: CASSDGTSGRSSDTQYF. The CDR3 coding sequence is TGTGCCAGCAGTGATGGGACTAGCGGGAGGAGCTCAGATACGCAGTATTTT.

The chain carries TRBV21-1 and TRBJ2-2; the D segment call TRBD2 is taken from the table without a DNA check. TRBV21-1 is a documented pseudogene. The CDR3 loop spans 15 amino acids. The CDR3 DNA sequence: TGTGCCAGCAGCACCCGTGACTCCAACCCCGGGGAGCTGTTTTTT. Translation: CASSTRDSNPGELFF.

The rearrangement uses TRBV18 and TRBJ1-2; a weak D match, TRBD1 (5 bases). Germline V gives CDR1 KGHSH, CDR2 LQKENI. The V end was cut by 2 bases, the J end by 3 bases, with 7 bases between. This CDR3 region has 13 residues. As DNA, the CDR3 is TGTGCCAGCTCACCAGGACAAGACTATGGCTACACCTTC. It translates to CASSPGQDYGYTF.

The chain combines TRBV27 with TRBJ2-2; 7 bases are shared with TRBD1. CDR1 MNHEY and CDR2 SMNVEV come from the germline V gene (reference sequence). The CDR3 consists of 15 residues. V shed 6 bases and J 3 bases; nucleotides not matched to a gene: 7. The CDR3 loop reads CASSPGTVYTGELFF. In DNA, the CDR3 is TGTGCCAGCAGCCCTGGGACAGTCTACACCGGGGAGCTGTTTTTT.

The chain is built from TRBV20-1 and TRBJ1-1; TRBD1 matches 7 bases. Germline assignment: CDR1 DFQATT and CDR2 SNEGSKA (reference sequence). CDR3 size: 16 residues. V shed 1 base and J 1 base; nucleotides not matched to a gene: 9. The CDR3 DNA reads TGCAGTGCTAGAGGGGCCGGCAGGGGGACGAACACTGAAGCTTTCTTT. Amino acids: CSARGAGRGTNTEAFF.